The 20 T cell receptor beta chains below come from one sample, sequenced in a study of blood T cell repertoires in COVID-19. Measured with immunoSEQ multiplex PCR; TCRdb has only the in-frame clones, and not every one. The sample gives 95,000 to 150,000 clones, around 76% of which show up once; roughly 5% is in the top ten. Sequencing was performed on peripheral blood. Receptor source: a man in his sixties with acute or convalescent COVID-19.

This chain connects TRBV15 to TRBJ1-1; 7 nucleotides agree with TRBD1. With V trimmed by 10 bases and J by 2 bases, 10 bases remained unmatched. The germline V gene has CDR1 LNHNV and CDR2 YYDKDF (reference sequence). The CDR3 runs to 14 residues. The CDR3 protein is CAIKEGQKNTEAFF. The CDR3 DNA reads TGTGCCATCAAAGAGGGACAGAAAAACACTGAAGCTTTCTTT.

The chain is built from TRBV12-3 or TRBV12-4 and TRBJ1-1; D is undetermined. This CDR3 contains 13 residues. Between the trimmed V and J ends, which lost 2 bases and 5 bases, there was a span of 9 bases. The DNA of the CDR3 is TGTGCCAGCAGTTTAAGGGCGGGGACTGAAGCTTTCTTT. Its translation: CASSLRAGTEAFF.

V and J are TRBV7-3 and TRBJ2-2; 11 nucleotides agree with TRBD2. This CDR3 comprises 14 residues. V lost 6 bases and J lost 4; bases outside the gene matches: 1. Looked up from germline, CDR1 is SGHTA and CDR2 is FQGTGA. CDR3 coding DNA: TGTGCCAGCAGTACTAGCGGGAGCACCGGGGAGCTGTTTTTT. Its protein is CASSTSGSTGELFF. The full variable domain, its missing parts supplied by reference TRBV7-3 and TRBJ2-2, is GAGVSQTPSNKVTEKGKYVELRCDPISGHTALYWYRQSLGQGPEFLIYFQGTGAADDSGLPNDRFFAVRPEGSVSTLKIQRTERGDSAVYLCASSTSGSTGELFFGEGSRLTVL.

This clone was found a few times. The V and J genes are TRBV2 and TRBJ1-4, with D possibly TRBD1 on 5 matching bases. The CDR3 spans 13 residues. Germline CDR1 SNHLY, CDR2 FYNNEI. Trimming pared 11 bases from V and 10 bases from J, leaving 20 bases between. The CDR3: CAGAGQAPGKLFF. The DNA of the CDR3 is TGTGCCGGTGCGGGGCAGGCGCCGGGAAAACTGTTTTTT.

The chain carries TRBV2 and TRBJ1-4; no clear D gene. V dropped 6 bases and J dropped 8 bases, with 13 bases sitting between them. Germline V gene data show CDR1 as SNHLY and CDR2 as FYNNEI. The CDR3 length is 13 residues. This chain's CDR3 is CASSITRREKLFF. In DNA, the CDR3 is TGTGCCAGCAGCATCACCCGGAGAGAAAAACTGTTTTTT.

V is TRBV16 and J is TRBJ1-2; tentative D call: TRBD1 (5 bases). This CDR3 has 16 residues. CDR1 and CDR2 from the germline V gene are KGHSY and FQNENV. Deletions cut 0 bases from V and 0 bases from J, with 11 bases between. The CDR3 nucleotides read TGTGCCAGCAGCCAATCGATTGCGGGGGCTAACTATGGCTACACCTTC. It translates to CASSQSIAGANYGYTF.

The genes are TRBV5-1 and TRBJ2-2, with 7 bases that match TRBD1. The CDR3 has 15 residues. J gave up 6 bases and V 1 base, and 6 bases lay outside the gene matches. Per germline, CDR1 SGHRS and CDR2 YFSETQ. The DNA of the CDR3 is TGCGCCAGCAGCTTGAGGACAGGCGACTCCGGGGAGCTGTTTTTT. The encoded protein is CASSLRTGDSGELFF. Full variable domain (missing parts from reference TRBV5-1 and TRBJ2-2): KAGVTQTPRYLIKTRGQQVTLSCSPISGHRSVSWYQQTPGQGLQFLFEYFSETQRNKGNFPGRFSGRQFSNSRSEMNVSTLELGDSALYLCASSLRTGDSGELFFGEGSRLTVL.

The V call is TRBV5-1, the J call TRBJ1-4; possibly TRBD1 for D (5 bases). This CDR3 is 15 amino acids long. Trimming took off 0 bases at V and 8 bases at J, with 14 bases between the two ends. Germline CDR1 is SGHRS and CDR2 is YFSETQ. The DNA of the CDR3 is TGCGCCAGCAGCTTGGTCCCCCAGGGAGGGGAAAAACTGTTTTTT. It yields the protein CASSLVPQGGEKLFF. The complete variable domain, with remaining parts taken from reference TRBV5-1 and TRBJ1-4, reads KAGVTQTPRYLIKTRGQQVTLSCSPISGHRSVSWYQQTPGQGLQFLFEYFSETQRNKGNFPGRFSGRQFSNSRSEMNVSTLELGDSALYLCASSLVPQGGEKLFFGSGTQLSVL.

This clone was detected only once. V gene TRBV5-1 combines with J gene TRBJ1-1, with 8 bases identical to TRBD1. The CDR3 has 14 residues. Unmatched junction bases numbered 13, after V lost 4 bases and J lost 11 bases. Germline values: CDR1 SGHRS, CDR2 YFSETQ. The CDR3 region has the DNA TGCGCCAGCAGCGAGGGGACAGGCTCACTTTTCGCTTTCTTT. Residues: CASSEGTGSLFAFF. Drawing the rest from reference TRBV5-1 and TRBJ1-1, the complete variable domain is KAGVTQTPRYLIKTRGQQVTLSCSPISGHRSVSWYQQTPGQGLQFLFEYFSETQRNKGNFPGRFSGRQFSNSRSEMNVSTLELGDSALYLCASSEGTGSLFAFFGQGTRLTVV.

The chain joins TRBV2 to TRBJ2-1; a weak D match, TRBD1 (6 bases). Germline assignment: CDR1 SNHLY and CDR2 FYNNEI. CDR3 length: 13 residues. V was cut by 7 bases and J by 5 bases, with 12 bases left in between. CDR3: CASMNRENNEQFF. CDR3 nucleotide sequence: TGTGCCAGCATGAACAGGGAAAACAATGAGCAGTTCTTC.

The CDR3 DNA is TGTGCCAGCAGTTTTCGGGCAGGGGAAGGCTACACCTTC. Translation: CASSFRAGEGYTF. This chain links TRBV28 with TRBJ1-2; D is perhaps TRBD1 (6 bases). CDR3 size: 13 residues. V was shortened by 3 bases and J by 8 bases, with 13 bases between the two germline ends. Looked up from germline, CDR1 is MDHEN and CDR2 is SYDVKM.

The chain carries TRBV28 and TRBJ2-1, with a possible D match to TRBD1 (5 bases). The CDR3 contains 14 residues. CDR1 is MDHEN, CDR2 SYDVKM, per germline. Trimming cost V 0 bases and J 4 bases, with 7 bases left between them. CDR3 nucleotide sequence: TGTGCCAGCAGTTTATGGGGGCAATACAATGAGCAGTTCTTC. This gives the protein CASSLWGQYNEQFF.

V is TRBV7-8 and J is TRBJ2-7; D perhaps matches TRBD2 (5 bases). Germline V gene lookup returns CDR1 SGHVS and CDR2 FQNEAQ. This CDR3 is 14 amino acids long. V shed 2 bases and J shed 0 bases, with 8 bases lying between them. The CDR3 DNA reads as TGTGCCAGCAGCTTATCGCGGGCCTCCTACGAGCAGTACTTC. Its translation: CASSLSRASYEQYF. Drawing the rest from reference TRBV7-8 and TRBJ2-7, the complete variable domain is GAGVSQSPRYKVAKRGQDVALRCDPISGHVSLFWYQQALGQGPEFLTYFQNEAQLDKSGLPSDRFFAERPEGSVSTLKIQRTQQEDSAVYLCASSLSRASYEQYFGPGTRLTVT.

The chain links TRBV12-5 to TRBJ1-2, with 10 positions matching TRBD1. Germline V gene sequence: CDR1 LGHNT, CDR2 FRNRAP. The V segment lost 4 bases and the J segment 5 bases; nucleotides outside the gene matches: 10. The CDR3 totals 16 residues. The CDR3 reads CASGSTGTGVRYGYTF. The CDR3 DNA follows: TGTGCTAGTGGTTCCACCGGGACAGGGGTTCGGTATGGCTACACCTTC.

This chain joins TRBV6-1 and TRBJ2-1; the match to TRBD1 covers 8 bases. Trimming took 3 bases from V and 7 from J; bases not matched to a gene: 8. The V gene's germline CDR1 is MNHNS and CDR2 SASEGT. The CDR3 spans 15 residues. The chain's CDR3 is CASSDIAQGGNEQFF. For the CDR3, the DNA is TGTGCCAGCAGTGACATAGCACAGGGGGGAAATGAGCAGTTCTTC.

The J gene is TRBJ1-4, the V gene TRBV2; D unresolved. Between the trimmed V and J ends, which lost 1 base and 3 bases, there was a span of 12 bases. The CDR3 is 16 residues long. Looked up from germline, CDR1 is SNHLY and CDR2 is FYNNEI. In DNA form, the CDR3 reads TGTGCCAGCAGTGAAGTGACCGCGAGGCCTAATGAAAAACTGTTTTTT. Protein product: CASSEVTARPNEKLFF. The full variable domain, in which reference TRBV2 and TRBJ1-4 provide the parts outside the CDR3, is EPEVTQTPSHQVTQMGQEVILRCVPISNHLYFYWYRQILGQKVEFLVSFYNNEISEKSEIFDDQFSVERPDGSNFTLKIRSTKLEDSAMYFCASSEVTARPNEKLFFGSGTQLSVL.

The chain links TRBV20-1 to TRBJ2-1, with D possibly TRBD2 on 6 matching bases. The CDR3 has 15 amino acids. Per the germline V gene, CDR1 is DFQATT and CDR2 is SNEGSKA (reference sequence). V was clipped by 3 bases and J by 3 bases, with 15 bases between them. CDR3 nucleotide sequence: TGCAGTGCTAGTGGGGTTGCGGGAAACTACAATGAGCAGTTCTTC. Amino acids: CSASGVAGNYNEQFF.

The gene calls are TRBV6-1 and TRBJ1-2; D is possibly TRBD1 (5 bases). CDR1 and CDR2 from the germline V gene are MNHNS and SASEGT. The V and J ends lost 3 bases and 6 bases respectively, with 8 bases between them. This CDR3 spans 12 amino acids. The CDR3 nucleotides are TGTGCCAGCAGTGACAGGGCCGATGGCTACACCTTC. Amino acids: CASSDRADGYTF.

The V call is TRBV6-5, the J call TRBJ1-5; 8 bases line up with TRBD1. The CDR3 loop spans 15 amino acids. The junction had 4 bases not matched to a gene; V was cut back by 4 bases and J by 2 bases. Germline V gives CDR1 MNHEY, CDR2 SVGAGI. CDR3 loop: CASSLQGAGNQPQHF. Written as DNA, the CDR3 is TGTGCCAGCAGTTTGCAGGGGGCGGGCAATCAGCCCCAGCATTTT.

The DNA for the CDR3 is TGTGCCAGCAGCCAAGATGGGCGGGGAACTAATGAAAAACTGTTTTTT. Its translation: CASSQDGRGTNEKLFF. The J gene is TRBJ1-4, the V gene TRBV3-1 (or the pseudogene TRBV3-2); D unclear. V lost 0 bases to trimming and J lost 1 base, with 9 bases between them. CDR1 and CDR2 from the germline V gene are LGHDT and YNNKEL (reference sequence). CDR3 length equals 16 residues.